Listed below are T cell receptor beta chains from one sample, sequenced in a study of T cell repertoires in cytomegalovirus infection. TCRdb reprocessed the reads with MiXCR, giving one entry per CDR3 protein. The table lists a few hundred thousand distinct CDR3 sequences, over 15% of them singletons, with around half in the top ten. Sequencing input: CD8+ T cells from PBMCs. The receptors stem from a human donor in good health (CMV status not recorded). Some clones in this sample may be carry-over from other donors' samples. Each CDR3 is given with its conserved first and last residue. D genes are given only for firm matches. Not every row has a clone size; where given, it reads once, few, many or a size class.

NA	TRBV4-1	13	many	TRBJ2-1	CASSQGNSDEQFF	TGCGCCAGCAGCCAAGGGAATAGCGATGAGCAGTTCTTC
TRBD1	TRBV20-1	17	many	TRBJ2-2	CSARDLDRGLNTGELFF	TGCAGTGCTAGAGATCTCGACAGGGGGCTGAACACCGGGGAGCTGTTTTTT
NA	TRBV25-1	13	few	TRBJ2-3	CASSGWDSDTQYF	TGTGCCAGCAGTGGGTGGGACTCAGATACGCAGTATTTT
TRBD1	TRBV20-1	15	few	TRBJ1-5	CSAKDRGLSNQPQHF	TGCAGTGCCAAGGACAGGGGATTGAGCAATCAGCCCCAGCATTTT
NA	TRBV6-1	14	few	TRBJ2-1	CASSFQGTTKGQFF	TGTGCCAGCAGTTTCCAGGGGACCACCAAGGGGCAGTTCTTC
NA	TRBV12-3/TRBV12-4	13	many	TRBJ2-7	CASSPPPGDEQYF	TGTGCCAGCAGTCCCCCCCCAGGGGACGAGCAGTACTTC
NA	TRBV28	15	many	TRBJ1-3	CASTLGYAAGNTIYF	TGTGCCAGCACTCTCGGGTACGCTGCGGGAAACACCATATATTTT
NA	TRBV24-1	17	NA	TRBJ2-5	CATSEARRGQLQETQYF	TGTGCCACCAGTGAGGCACGCCGAGGACAGCTACAAGAGACCCAGTACTTC
TRBD1	TRBV6-6	17	few	TRBJ2-1	CASSYTAGGQGYNEQFF	TGTGCCAGCAGTTACACTGCAGGGGGACAGGGTTACAATGAGCAGTTCTTC
NA	TRBV5-6	15	few	TRBJ2-7	CASSLVGSRSYEQYF	TGTGCCAGCAGCTTGGTGGGCAGCCGCTCCTACGAGCAGTACTTC
NA	TRBV29-1	14	few	TRBJ2-1	CSVGRDSKYNEQFF	TGCAGCGTTGGGCGGGACAGTAAATACAATGAGCAGTTCTTC
NA	TRBV7-2	14	many	TRBJ1-3	CASSLSGFGNTIYF	TGTGCCAGCAGCTTATCCGGATTCGGAAACACCATATATTTT
TRBD1	TRBV7-9	14	many	TRBJ2-7	CASSTDRESYEQYF	TGTGCCAGCAGCACGGACAGGGAAAGCTACGAGCAGTACTTC
TRBD2	TRBV29-1	14	NA	TRBJ2-3	CSEEPGLATDTQYF	TGCAGCGAAGAACCGGGACTAGCGACAGATACGCAGTATTTT
TRBD1	TRBV2	18	NA	TRBJ2-7	CASSDIHWGTGSPYEQYF	TGTGCCAGCAGTGATATACATTGGGGGACAGGGTCACCCTACGAGCAGTACTTC
NA	TRBV15	13	NA	TRBJ1-2	CATSRGPNYGYTF	TGTGCCACCAGCAGAGGCCCTAACTATGGCTACACCTTC
TRBD2	TRBV20-1	13	few	TRBJ2-1	CSARQRGYNEQFF	TGCAGTGCTAGGCAGCGGGGTTACAATGAGCAGTTCTTC
NA	TRBV28	12	few	TRBJ2-7	CASSPSYYEQYF	TGTGCCAGCAGTCCCTCGTACTACGAGCAGTACTTC
TRBD1	TRBV7-2	16	many	TRBJ1-1	CASSPRGQGIGAEAFF	TGTGCCAGCAGCCCTAGAGGACAGGGTATCGGGGCTGAAGCTTTCTTT
TRBD2	TRBV11-2	22	many	TRBJ2-3	CASSLNPSVVGLRGGRGDTQYF	TGTGCCAGCAGCTTAAACCCCTCCGTCGTGGGTTTGCGGGGGGGCCGTGGAGATACGCAGTATTTT
NA	TRBV28	13	many	TRBJ2-7	CASSLRAGGEQYF	TGTGCCAGCAGTTTAAGGGCAGGAGGCGAGCAGTACTTC
TRBD2	TRBV7-6	15	many	TRBJ2-7	CASSPRTSASYEQYF	TGTGCCAGCAGCCCCCGGACTAGCGCCTCCTACGAGCAGTACTTC
NA	TRBV6-2/TRBV6-3	12	NA	TRBJ1-2	CASSYTVNGYTF	TGTGCCAGCAGTTATACAGTGAATGGCTACACCTTC
NA	TRBV28	15	NA	TRBJ2-7	CASSLTSGSAYEQYF	TGTGCCAGCAGTTTAACTTCGGGTTCTGCCTACGAGCAGTACTTC